These 28 T cell receptor beta chains were sequenced from one sample in a study of control samples from healthy donors and cancer patients. TCRdb's table, derived via immunoSEQ multiplex PCR, lists solely in-frame clones and lacks some. The sample includes some 250,000 clones, over 75% of them seen just once. Material for sequencing was PBMCs. The receptors derive from a woman aged 55-69 years with lung cancer.

This chain connects TRBV5-6 to TRBJ2-7; tentatively, D is TRBD1 or TRBD2 (5 bases each). Trimming removed 5 bases at V and 0 bases at J, with 18 bases between. CDR1 and CDR2 (germline): SGHDT, YYEEEE. This CDR3 has 16 amino acids. The CDR3 region is CASSLYGTAFSYEQYF. The CDR3 nucleotides read TGTGCCAGCAGTTTGTACGGGACCGCCTTCTCCTACGAGCAGTACTTC. The full variable domain, its missing parts supplied by reference TRBV5-6 and TRBJ2-7, is DAGVTQSPTHLIKTRGQQVTLRCSPKSGHDTVSWYQQALGQGPQFIFQYYEEEERQRGNFPDRFSGHQFPNYSSELNVNALLLGDSALYLCASSLYGTAFSYEQYFGPGTRLTVT.

The chain has TRBV12-3 or TRBV12-4 and TRBJ2-7, with D unresolved. Trimming left V 4 bases short and J 0 bases short, with 4 bases between. This CDR3 has 12 amino acids. The DNA for the CDR3 is TGTGCCAGCAGTTCCCTCTCCTACGAGCAGTACTTC. Its translation: CASSSLSYEQYF.

The V call is TRBV27, the J call TRBJ1-6; 7 bases are a match to TRBD1. The J segment lost 7 bases and the V segment lost 5 bases, leaving 11 bases of the junction unmatched. Germline CDR1 is MNHEY and CDR2 is SMNVEV (reference sequence). The CDR3 has 16 residues. The CDR3 DNA reads TGTGCCAGCAGTCCCTCCGTAAGGACAGGCAATTCACCCCTCCACTTT. Protein: CASSPSVRTGNSPLHF.

This clone has a count of ten or more. The chain links TRBV9 to TRBJ2-1, with D possibly being TRBD1 (5 bases). Germline-derived CDR1 and CDR2 are SGDLS and YYNGEE. V dropped 4 bases and J dropped 3 bases, with 17 bases sitting between them. The CDR3 contains 16 residues. The CDR3 DNA sequence: TGTGCCAGCAGCCTCCCCAGGGCAGGCGGCTACAATGAGCAGTTCTTC. Protein: CASSLPRAGGYNEQFF.

This chain uses TRBV9 with TRBJ2-5; 9 bases align to TRBD1. The CDR3 consists of 15 residues. The germline CDR1 and CDR2 sequences are SGDLS and YYNGEE. V was pared by 3 bases and J by 4 bases, with 7 bases of the junction left unmatched. In nucleotides, the CDR3 is TGTGCCAGCAGCGCTCAACAGGGGGCTGGAGAGACCCAGTACTTC. Residues: CASSAQQGAGETQYF.

The chain is built from TRBV28 and TRBJ1-2; perhaps TRBD1 as D (6 bases). This CDR3 contains 16 residues. Between the trimmed V and J ends, which lost 4 bases and 0 bases, there was a span of 15 bases. From germline, CDR1 is MDHEN and CDR2 SYDVKM. The CDR3 here is CASSSGIQGTNYGYTF. In DNA, the CDR3 is TGTGCCAGCAGTTCGGGGATTCAGGGGACTAACTATGGCTACACCTTC.

J is TRBJ2-3 and V is TRBV27; D is undetermined. The ends were cut back, 4 bases at V and 1 base at J, with 15 bases in the middle. Germline lookup yields CDR1 MNHEY and CDR2 SMNVEV (reference sequence). The CDR3 totals 16 residues. The CDR3: CASSSPTRRRTDTQYF. CDR3 coding DNA: TGTGCCAGCAGTTCCCCTACGCGACGGCGCACAGATACGCAGTATTTT.

The chain couples TRBV5-6 to TRBJ2-5; 9 bases fit TRBD2. The CDR3 extends over 18 amino acids. The V and J ends lost 1 base and 2 bases, in that order; junction bases with no gene match: 12. Germline-derived CDR1 and CDR2 are SGHDT and YYEEEE. This chain's CDR3 is CASSLRLSGGRGQETQYF. CDR3 DNA sequence: TGTGCCAGCAGCTTGAGGCTTAGTGGCGGGAGGGGGCAAGAGACCCAGTACTTC.

V usage is TRBV2 and J usage is TRBJ1-4; D not certain. The CDR3 loop spans 15 amino acids. Trimming took off 2 bases at V and 7 bases at J, with 14 bases between the two ends. Germline V gene lookup returns CDR1 SNHLY and CDR2 FYNNEI. CDR3 DNA: TGTGCCAGCAGTGAAACCGGGTGGGCCGGTGAAAAACTGTTTTTT. Translating it yields CASSETGWAGEKLFF.

The chain combines TRBV4-1 with TRBJ1-2; a possible D gene is TRBD1 (5 bases). Germline CDR1 MGHRA, CDR2 YSYEKL. This CDR3 contains 13 residues. V was clipped by 1 base and J by 4 bases, with 7 bases between them. DNA of the CDR3: TGCGCCAGCAGCCAAGCCAGGGCCTATGGCTACACCTTC. Translation gives CASSQARAYGYTF.

Details on this clone: The same CDR3 can be traced to other DNA sequences in this sample. The rearrangement uses TRBV28 and TRBJ2-1; 12 nucleotides agree with TRBD2. From germline, CDR1 is MDHEN and CDR2 SYDVKM. With 3 bases clipped from V and 5 bases from J, the junction kept 2 bases outside the gene matches. CDR3 length equals 15 residues. The CDR3 bases are TGTGCCAGCAGTTTCGGACTAGCGGGAAACAATGAGCAGTTCTTC. Translating it yields CASSFGLAGNNEQFF. Complete variable domain (other parts from reference TRBV28 and TRBJ2-1): DVKVTQSSRYLVKRTGEKVFLECVQDMDHENMFWYRQDPGLGLRLIYFSYDVKMKEKGDIPEGYSVSREKKERFSLILESASTNQTSMYLCASSFGLAGNNEQFFGPGTRLTVL.

The V gene is TRBV20-1, the J gene TRBJ2-1; 9 positions agree with TRBD2. Germline V gene lookup returns CDR1 DFQATT and CDR2 SNEGSKA (reference sequence). The J segment lost 8 bases and the V segment lost 3 bases, leaving 8 bases of the junction unmatched. The CDR3 loop spans 14 amino acids. CDR3 amino acids: CSASEVAGVDEQFF. In DNA form, the CDR3 reads TGCAGTGCTAGTGAGGTAGCGGGAGTCGATGAGCAGTTCTTC.

This chain joins TRBV5-4 and TRBJ2-3; D not certain. Germline loops: CDR1 SGHNT, CDR2 YYREEE (reference sequence). Trimming removed 0 bases at V and 0 bases at J, with 8 bases between. This CDR3 has 15 residues. The CDR3 bases are TGTGCCAGCAGCTTGGATCAGACTAGCACAGATACGCAGTATTTT. Amino acid sequence: CASSLDQTSTDTQYF.

The chain combines TRBV7-9 with TRBJ2-5, with D perhaps being TRBD1 or TRBD2 (5 bases each). Germline CDR1 reads SEHNR; CDR2 reads FQNEAQ (reference sequence). The V end was cut by 4 bases, the J end by 5 bases, with 14 bases between. This CDR3 contains 14 residues. The CDR3 DNA sequence: TGTGCCAGCAGCTCTCAGGGATGGGGGGAGACCCAGTACTTC. Translated: CASSSQGWGETQYF.

This chain joins TRBV28 and TRBJ1-6; D gene unclear. Germline CDR1 and CDR2: MDHEN and SYDVKM. The CDR3 extends over 12 amino acids. The germline V and J ends were trimmed by 6 bases and 6 bases, with 6 bases remaining between them. CDR3 DNA: TGTGCCAGCAGGTCCGTTAATTCACCCCTCCACTTT. Its translation: CASRSVNSPLHF.

The chain couples TRBV5-1 to TRBJ1-2; 9 positions agree with TRBD1. The CDR3 length is 15 residues. V dropped 4 bases and J dropped 7; count of bases not matched to a gene: 11. CDR1 is SGHRS, CDR2 YFSETQ, per germline. The CDR3 is CASSPAGQGVRGYTF. The CDR3 DNA reads TGCGCCAGCAGCCCGGCGGGACAGGGAGTTCGTGGCTACACCTTC.

The chain links TRBV5-1 to TRBJ1-1; D gene ambiguous. The germline V gene has CDR1 SGHRS and CDR2 YFSETQ. This CDR3 has 14 residues. V lost 0 bases to trimming and J lost 2 bases, with 8 bases between them. CDR3 loop: CASSLGFGNTEAFF. In DNA, the CDR3 is TGCGCCAGCAGCTTGGGATTTGGAAACACTGAAGCTTTCTTT.

The rearrangement links TRBV18 to TRBJ2-3, with D tentatively TRBD2 (6 bases). Germline V gene lookup returns CDR1 KGHSH and CDR2 LQKENI. V was cut by 3 bases and J by 1 base, with 17 bases left in between. The CDR3 loop spans 17 amino acids. The CDR3 sequence: CASSPGLTGVGTDTQYF. The CDR3 DNA reads TGTGCCAGCTCACCCGGACTGACGGGGGTAGGCACAGATACGCAGTATTTT.

The chain joins TRBV5-1 to TRBJ2-1; 7 bases are shared with TRBD1. The CDR3 extends over 15 amino acids. Germline trimming cut 4 bases from V and 3 bases from J; bases unmatched to any gene: 7. In germline, CDR1 is SGHRS, CDR2 YFSETQ. CDR3 coding DNA: TGCGCCAGCAGCCCGGTCTCAGGGGGCTACAATGAGCAGTTCTTC. It encodes CASSPVSGGYNEQFF.

V usage is TRBV28 and J usage is TRBJ1-4; D remains ambiguous. Trimming cost V 5 bases and J 6 bases, with 7 bases left between them. CDR3 length equals 12 residues. Germline V lookup: CDR1 MDHEN, CDR2 SYDVKM. The DNA of the CDR3 is TGTGCCAGCAGTGTCGGGGATGAAAAACTGTTTTTT. This gives the protein CASSVGDEKLFF.

The genes are TRBV7-6 and TRBJ2-5; a weak D match, TRBD1 (5 bases). Germline CDR1 reads SGHVS; CDR2 reads FNYEAQ. Trimming left V 1 base short and J 6 bases short, with 9 bases between. The CDR3 sequence is 13 residues long. DNA for the CDR3: TGTGCCAGCAGCTTAGAACAGGAGAAGACCCAGTACTTC. Protein: CASSLEQEKTQYF.

The chain employs TRBV19 and TRBJ1-4; a possible D gene is TRBD1 (6 bases). The CDR3 runs 16 residues. V was cut by 4 bases and J by 4 bases, with 16 bases left in between. Germline values: CDR1 LNHDA, CDR2 SQIVND (reference sequence). CDR3 in DNA: TGTGCCAGTAGTACCCTTCAAACAGGGATTAATGAAAAACTGTTTTTT. This encodes CASSTLQTGINEKLFF.

The rearrangement uses TRBV20-1 and TRBJ2-3; D is ambiguous. V was shortened by 3 bases and J by 0 bases, with 7 bases between the two germline ends. The CDR3 consists of 13 residues. Germline V CDR1 and CDR2: DFQATT, SNEGSKA (reference sequence). The CDR3 region has the DNA TGCAGTGCTAGTGTTCCCAGCACAGATACGCAGTATTTT. Translating gives CSASVPSTDTQYF.

This clone was counted between two and nine times. The rearrangement uses TRBV27 and TRBJ1-2, with 7 nucleotides matching TRBD1. The CDR3 contains 13 residues. Germline V gene sequence: CDR1 MNHEY, CDR2 SMNVEV (reference sequence). With 6 bases clipped from V and 1 base from J, the junction kept 2 bases outside the gene matches. CDR3: CASSGQDNYGYTF. In nucleotides, the CDR3 is TGTGCCAGCAGCGGACAGGATAACTATGGCTACACCTTC.

The chain couples TRBV7-2 to TRBJ1-6, with D possibly being TRBD1 (5 bases). Germline V gives CDR1 SGHTA, CDR2 FQGNSA. The V end lost 5 bases, the J end lost 9 bases, and 14 bases lay between the germline ends. The CDR3 contains 14 residues. This chain's CDR3 is CASSLILGGSPLHF. CDR3 sequence (DNA): TGTGCCAGCAGCCTGATCTTGGGGGGTTCACCCCTCCACTTT. Supplemented by reference TRBV7-2 and TRBJ1-6, the full variable domain reads GAGVSQSPSNKVTEKGKDVELRCDPISGHTALYWYRQSLGQGLEFLIYFQGNSAPDKSGLPSDRFSAERTGGSVSTLTIQRTQQEDSAVYLCASSLILGGSPLHFGNGTRLTVT.

The rearrangement joins TRBV5-4 to TRBJ2-3; TRBD1 agrees at 8 bases. There are 13 residues in the CDR3. The J segment lost 7 bases and the V segment lost 4 bases, leaving 5 bases of the junction unmatched. CDR1 is SGHNT, CDR2 YYREEE, per germline (reference sequence). CDR3 amino acids: CASSRQGAYTQYF. The CDR3 region has the DNA TGTGCCAGCAGCCGGCAGGGGGCTTATACGCAGTATTTT.

The chain has TRBV28 and TRBJ2-5; the D gene could be TRBD1 or TRBD2 (5 bases each). The ends were cut back, 7 bases at V and 4 bases at J, with 22 bases in the middle. Germline V gene sequence: CDR1 MDHEN, CDR2 SYDVKM. The CDR3 consists of 16 residues. The CDR3 reads CASKAEVGRFVETQYF. As DNA, the CDR3 is TGTGCCAGCAAGGCCGAAGTGGGACGTTTTGTAGAGACCCAGTACTTC.

This clone turned up a few times. The chain uses TRBV7-2 and TRBJ2-5; 12 bases line up with TRBD2. Trimming removed 5 bases from V and 5 bases from J; junction bases left unmatched: 9. This CDR3 contains 16 residues. Germline lookup yields CDR1 SGHTA and CDR2 FQGNSA. CDR3 nucleotide sequence: TGTGCCAGCAGCCCCTCTAGCGGGAGGGCCTTTGAGACCCAGTACTTC. Translation: CASSPSSGRAFETQYF.